What follows are 14 T cell receptor beta chains derived from one specimen sequenced in a study of blood T cell repertoires in COVID-19. Method: immunoSEQ multiplex PCR; TCRdb's copy keeps in-frame clones and lacks some. The top ten hold around 2.5% of the sample, which has 200,000 or so clones, 88% seen once. Sequencing used PBMCs or T cells enriched from blood (not recorded which). Receptor source: a middle-aged woman with acute COVID-19.

Note on this clone: Other DNA sequences in the same sample also yield this CDR3. The V call is TRBV9, the J call TRBJ1-2; the D gene is possibly TRBD1 (5 bases). V lost 0 bases, J lost 4 bases, and 7 bases lay in between. Germline assignment: CDR1 SGDLS and CDR2 YYNGEE. There are 13 residues in the CDR3. This chain's CDR3 is CASSVVGGYGYTF. The DNA of the CDR3 is TGTGCCAGCAGCGTAGTGGGGGGCTATGGCTACACCTTC.

This clone has a handful of counts. V usage is TRBV3-1 (or the pseudogene TRBV3-2) and J usage is TRBJ1-2, with 7 bases identical to TRBD1. CDR3 length equals 15 residues. Germline lookup yields CDR1 LGHDT and CDR2 YNNKEL (reference sequence). After removal of 1 base from V and 4 bases from J, the junction contained 6 bases not matched to a gene. The CDR3 spells CASSQALQGSYGYTF. CDR3 bases: TGTGCCAGCAGCCAAGCCCTACAGGGGAGCTATGGCTACACCTTC.

This clone showed up just once. V usage is TRBV30 and J usage is TRBJ2-2; 8 bases agree with TRBD1. The CDR3 length is 17 residues. V gave up 4 bases and J gave up 1 base; unmatched junction bases: 11. The germline V gene has CDR1 GTSNPN and CDR2 SVGIG (reference sequence). The CDR3 region is CAWTRRQGMGNTGELFF. CDR3 sequence (DNA): TGTGCCTGGACGCGAAGACAGGGGATGGGGAACACCGGGGAGCTGTTTTTT.

The genes are TRBV18 and TRBJ1-1, with 7 bases fitting TRBD1. The junction had 13 bases not matched to a gene; V was cut back by 3 bases and J by 0 bases. The CDR3 loop spans 18 amino acids. Germline V gene sequence: CDR1 KGHSH, CDR2 LQKENI. For the CDR3, the DNA is TGTGCCAGCTCACCGCGGAACAGGGGTGAACTCATGAACACTGAAGCTTTCTTT. This translates into CASSPRNRGELMNTEAFF. The full variable domain, in which reference TRBV18 and TRBJ1-1 provide the parts outside the CDR3, is NAGVMQNPRHLVRRRGQEARLRCSPMKGHSHVYWYRQLPEEGLKFMVYLQKENIIDESGMPKERFSAEFPKEGPSILRIQQVVRGDSAAYFCASSPRNRGELMNTEAFFGQGTRLTVV.

The chain recombines TRBV5-6 with TRBJ1-2; D gene unclear. Between the trimmed V and J ends, which lost 0 bases and 4 bases, there was a span of 16 bases. This CDR3 has 16 amino acids. Germline CDR1 is SGHDT and CDR2 is YYEEEE. The DNA of the CDR3 is TGTGCCAGCAGCTTGGTTGGGCCATCTCGGTCCTATGGCTACACCTTC. This sequence encodes CASSLVGPSRSYGYTF.

The chain uses TRBV19 and TRBJ1-2, with 8 bases lining up with TRBD1. Germline V lookup: CDR1 LNHDA, CDR2 SQIVND (reference sequence). CDR3 length equals 15 residues. V lost 3 bases and J lost 3; bases outside the gene matches: 6. The CDR3 is CASSMPGGGYYGYTF. As DNA, the CDR3 is TGTGCCAGTAGTATGCCAGGGGGCGGTTACTATGGCTACACCTTC. Together with reference TRBV19 and TRBJ1-2, the CDR3 gives the full variable domain: DGGITQSPKYLFRKEGQNVTLSCEQNLNHDAMYWYRQDPGQGLRLIYYSQIVNDFQKGDIAEGYSVSREKKESFPLTVTSAQKNPTAFYLCASSMPGGGYYGYTFGSGTRLTVV.

The chain links TRBV7-2 to TRBJ2-7, with a tentative D call TRBD2 (6 bases). CDR1 SGHTA and CDR2 FQGNSA come from the germline V gene. The CDR3 consists of 15 residues. V lost 1 base and J 2 bases, leaving 12 bases between the germline ends. CDR3 coding DNA: TGTGCCAGCAGCTTAGATACGGCGGGGCCCTACGAGCAGTACTTC. Translation: CASSLDTAGPYEQYF.

The genes are TRBV27 and TRBJ2-1, with TRBD1 matching 11 bases. Germline assignment: CDR1 MNHEY and CDR2 SMNVEV (reference sequence). J gave up 7 bases and V 8 bases, and 16 bases lay outside the gene matches. This CDR3 comprises 17 residues. The DNA of the CDR3 is TGTGCCAGCCTCACGTGGGACAGGGGGTCTTCGGGGAATGAGCAGTTCTTC. Amino acids: CASLTWDRGSSGNEQFF.

V is TRBV2 and J is TRBJ1-2; TRBD1 agrees at 9 bases. CDR1 is SNHLY, CDR2 FYNNEI, per germline. The trim removed 3 bases at V and 7 bases at J, leaving 12 bases unmatched. The CDR3 runs to 16 residues. The CDR3 region has the DNA TGTGCCAGCAGTGAGGAGACAGGGGGAATACTTTTTGGCTACACCTTC. This codes for CASSEETGGILFGYTF.

V gene TRBV5-8 combines with J gene TRBJ2-3, with D perhaps TRBD1 (5 bases). CDR3 length: 13 amino acids. CDR1 is SGHTS and CDR2 is YDEGEE in the germline V gene. Trimming left V 7 bases short and J 2 bases short, with 11 bases between. CDR3 region: CASAWGDTDTQYF. The DNA of the CDR3 is TGTGCCAGCGCCTGGGGCGACACAGATACGCAGTATTTT.

This sequence joins TRBV19 and TRBJ1-3, with TRBD1 matching 7 bases. This CDR3 is built from 15 residues. The V segment lost 7 bases and the J segment 4 bases; nucleotides outside the gene matches: 10. Germline CDR1 reads LNHDA; CDR2 reads SQIVND (reference sequence). The CDR3: CASTEDRFFGNTIYF. CDR3 sequence (DNA): TGTGCCAGTACCGAGGACAGGTTCTTCGGAAACACCATATATTTT.

The chain carries TRBV19 and TRBJ1-1; a possible D gene is TRBD1 (6 bases). Germline loops: CDR1 LNHDA, CDR2 SQIVND (reference sequence). The CDR3 is 15 amino acids. V gave up 4 bases and J gave up 0 bases, with 12 bases separating them. The CDR3: CASSKRQGLNTEAFF. In nucleotides, the CDR3 is TGTGCCAGTAGTAAACGGCAGGGGTTGAACACTGAAGCTTTCTTT.

This chain uses TRBV9 with TRBJ1-1, with D hard to call. Germline V gives CDR1 SGDLS, CDR2 YYNGEE. This CDR3 is built from 11 residues. V lost 4 bases to trimming and J lost 8 bases, with 9 bases between them. CDR3 DNA: TGTGCCAGCAGCCCATCGGGGGAAGCTTTCTTT. Residues: CASSPSGEAFF.

In DNA form, the CDR3 reads TGTGCCAGCAGCCAAAAAAGGCCGACAGGGGCCACTGAAGCTTTCTTT. Translation gives CASSQKRPTGATEAFF. The V and J genes are TRBV3-1 (or the pseudogene TRBV3-2) and TRBJ1-1; 8 nucleotides match TRBD1. V was clipped by 2 bases and J by 4 bases; unmatched bases: 9. This CDR3 spans 16 amino acids. The germline V gene encodes CDR1 LGHDT and CDR2 YNNKEL (reference sequence).